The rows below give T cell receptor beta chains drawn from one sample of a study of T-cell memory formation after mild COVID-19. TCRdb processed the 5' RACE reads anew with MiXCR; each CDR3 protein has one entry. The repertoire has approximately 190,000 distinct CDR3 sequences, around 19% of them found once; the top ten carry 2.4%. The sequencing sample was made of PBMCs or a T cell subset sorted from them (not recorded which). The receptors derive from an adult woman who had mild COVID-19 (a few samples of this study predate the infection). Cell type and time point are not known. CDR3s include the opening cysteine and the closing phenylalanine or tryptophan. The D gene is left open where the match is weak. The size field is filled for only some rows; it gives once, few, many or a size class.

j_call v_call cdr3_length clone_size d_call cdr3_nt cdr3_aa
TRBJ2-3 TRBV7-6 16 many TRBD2 TGTGCCAGCAGCTTCCAACGGGGGGACGGGGCAGATACGCAGTATTTT CASSFQRGDGADTQYF
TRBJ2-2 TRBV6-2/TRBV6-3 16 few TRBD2 TGTGCCAGCAGACCCACTAGCGGACGGAACACCGGGGAGCTGTTTTTT CASRPTSGRNTGELFF
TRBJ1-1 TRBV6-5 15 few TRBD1 TGTGCCAGCAGTCGAGGACAGGGGATGAACACTGAAGCTTTCTTT CASSRGQGMNTEAFF
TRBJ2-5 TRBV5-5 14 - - TGTGCCAGCAGCTTGGCCAGCGGACAAGAGACCCAGTACTTC CASSLASGQETQYF
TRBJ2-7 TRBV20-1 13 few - TGCAGTGCTACCGAGTCTCCTAGTTACGAGCAGTACTTC CSATESPSYEQYF
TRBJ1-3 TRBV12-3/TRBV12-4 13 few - TGTGCCAGCAGTTCCCTCTCTGGAAACACCATATATTTT CASSSLSGNTIYF
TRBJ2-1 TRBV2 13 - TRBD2 TGTGCCAGCAGTGCGGGGGGGCGTAATGAGCAGTTCTTC CASSAGGRNEQFF
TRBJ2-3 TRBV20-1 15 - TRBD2 TGCAGTGCCATAATCCTAGCGGGAGCGACAGATACGCAGTATTTT CSAIILAGATDTQYF
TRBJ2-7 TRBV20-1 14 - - TGCAGTGCTAGAGATGGTGGTAGCGGCTACGAGCAGTACTTC CSARDGGSGYEQYF
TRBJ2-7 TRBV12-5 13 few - TGTGCTAGTGGTCTAGCTCGAGGCTACGAGCAGTACTTC CASGLARGYEQYF
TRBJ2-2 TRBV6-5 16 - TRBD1 TGTGCCAGCAGCTACCGACAGGGTCCGAACACCGGGGAGCTGTTTTTT CASSYRQGPNTGELFF
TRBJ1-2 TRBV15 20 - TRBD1 TGTGCCACCAGCGGAGAGCCCCCGACAGGGTGGGCCTTTGAATCGAGCGGCTACACCTTC CATSGEPPTGWAFESSGYTF
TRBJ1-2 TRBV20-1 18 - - TGCAGTGCTAGAGATTGGGATGGACGGGATCTTTTAAACTATGGCTACACCTTC CSARDWDGRDLLNYGYTF
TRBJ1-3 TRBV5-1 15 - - TGCGCCAGCAGCTTACGAACAACCGCTCTGGAAACACCATATTTT CASSLRTTALETPYF
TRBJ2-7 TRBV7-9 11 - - TGTGCCAGCAGCATGGGACAGCGGGGATTCTTC CASSMGQRGFF
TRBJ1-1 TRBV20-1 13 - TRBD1 TGCAGTGTCTCGGGACAGGGGAACACTGAAGCTTTCTTT CSVSGQGNTEAFF
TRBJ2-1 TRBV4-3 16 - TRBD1 TGCGCCAGCAGCCAAGACCAGGGGGAAATCTACAATGAGCAGTTCTTC CASSQDQGEIYNEQFF
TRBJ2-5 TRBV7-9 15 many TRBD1 TGTGCCAGCAGCTTCGTGGGACAGGGGCCAGAGACCCAGTACTTC CASSFVGQGPETQYF
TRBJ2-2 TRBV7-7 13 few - TGTGCCTCCCAGGCGGGGAACACCGGGGAGCTGTTTTTT CASQAGNTGELFF
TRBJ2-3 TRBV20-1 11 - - TGCAGTGCTAGAGATCTGGGACCCCCAATATTT CSARDLGPPIF
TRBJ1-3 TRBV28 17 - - TGTGCCAGCAGTTTGGTCAGAGCTCAATATTCTGGAAACACCATATATTTT CASSLVRAQYSGNTIYF
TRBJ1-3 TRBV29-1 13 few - TGCAGCGTTGAAACAGGGTCAGGAAACACCATATATTTT CSVETGSGNTIYF
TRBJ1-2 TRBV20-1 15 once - TGCAGTGCTAGAACCCCCTGGACGGCAGCCTATGGCTACACCTTC CSARTPWTAAYGYTF
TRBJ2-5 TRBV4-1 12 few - TGCGCCAGCAGCCGCAACCAAGAGACCCAGTACTTC CASSRNQETQYF
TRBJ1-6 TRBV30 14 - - TGTGCAGGAGAGCAGGGGTTCGGGAATTCACCCCTCCACTTT CAGEQGFGNSPLHF
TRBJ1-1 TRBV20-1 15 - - TGCAGTGCTAGAGGATTTAAGGGAGGGAACACTGAAGCTTTCTTT CSARGFKGGNTEAFF
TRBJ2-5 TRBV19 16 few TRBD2 TGTGCCAGCACCAGGGGGACTAGCGGGACCCAAGAGACCCAGTACTTC CASTRGTSGTQETQYF
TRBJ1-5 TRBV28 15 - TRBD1 TGTGCCAGCAGACGCCCGGGACAGGGGAATCAGCCCCAGCATTTT CASRRPGQGNQPQHF
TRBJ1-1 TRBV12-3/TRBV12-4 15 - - TGTGCCAGCAGGCGCTCTCAGGAAAAGAACACTGAAGCTTTCTTT CASRRSQEKNTEAFF
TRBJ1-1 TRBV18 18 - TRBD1 TGTGCCAGCTCATCATGGCGTGGACAGGGTATGGGGAACACTGAAGCTTTCTTT CASSSWRGQGMGNTEAFF
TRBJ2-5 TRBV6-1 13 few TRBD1 TGTGCCAGCAGTGAGACAGGGCATGAGACCCAGTACTTC CASSETGHETQYF
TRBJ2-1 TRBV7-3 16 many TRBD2 TGTGCCAGCAGCTCCTTCGCGACTAGCGGGAGTGCTGAGCAGTTCTTC CASSSFATSGSAEQFF
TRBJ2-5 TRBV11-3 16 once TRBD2 TGTGCCAGCAGCTTAGGGAATCTAGCGGGAGAAGAGACCCAGTACTTC CASSLGNLAGEETQYF
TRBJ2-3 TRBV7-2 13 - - TGTGCCAGCAGCTCTCGGAGGACCGTTACGCAGTATTTT CASSSRRTVTQYF
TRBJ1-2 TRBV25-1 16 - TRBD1 TGTGCCAGCAGTGAATACGGGACAGGGGAAAACTATGGCTACACCTTC CASSEYGTGENYGYTF
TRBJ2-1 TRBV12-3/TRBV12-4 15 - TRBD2 TGTGCCAGCAGGACTAGCGGGGGGGACTACAATGAGCAGTTCTTC CASRTSGGDYNEQFF
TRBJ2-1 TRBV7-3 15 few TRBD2 TGTGCCAGCAGCTTACTAGCGGGACCTTACAATGAGCAGTTCTTC CASSLLAGPYNEQFF
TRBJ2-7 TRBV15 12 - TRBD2 TGTGCCACCAGCACCAGAGCGGGGGAGCAGTACTTC CATSTRAGEQYF
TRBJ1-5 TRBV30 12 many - TGTGCCTGGAGTGTACAAGGGCAGCCCCAGCATTTT CAWSVQGQPQHF
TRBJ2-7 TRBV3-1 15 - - TGTGCCAGCAGCGAGAAGTTATTGGGACCCGGCGAGCAGTACTTC CASSEKLLGPGEQYF
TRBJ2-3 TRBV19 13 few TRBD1 TGTGCCAGTCGGACAGGGGGCGCGGATACGCAGTATTTT CASRTGGADTQYF
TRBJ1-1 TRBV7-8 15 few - TGTGCCAGCAGTACCGCCGGGACACGGAACACTGAAGCTTTCTTT CASSTAGTRNTEAFF
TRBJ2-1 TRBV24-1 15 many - TGTGCCACCAGTGATGGGATTCGAGGATTCGCTGAGCAGTTCTTC CATSDGIRGFAEQFF
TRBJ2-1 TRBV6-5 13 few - TGTGCCAGCAGTTACTCCTCGTCCAGGAAGCAGTTCTTC CASSYSSSRKQFF
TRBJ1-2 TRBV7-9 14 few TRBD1 TGTGCCAGCAGCCCCAGGGACAGGGAAAGGAGCTACACCTTC CASSPRDRERSYTF
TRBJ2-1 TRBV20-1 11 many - TGCAGTGCTAGCCTAAGGAATGAGCAGTTCTTC CSASLRNEQFF
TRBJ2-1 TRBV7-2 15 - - TGTGCCAGCAGCAAATTCGAGGGCTCCTACAATGAGCAGTTCTTC CASSKFEGSYNEQFF
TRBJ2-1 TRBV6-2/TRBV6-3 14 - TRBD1 TGTGCCAGCAAAGCCACAGGGGGCTCCAATGAGCAGTTCTTC CASKATGGSNEQFF
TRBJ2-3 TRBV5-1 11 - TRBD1 TGCGCGACAGGGGTCACAGATACGCAGTATTTT CATGVTDTQYF
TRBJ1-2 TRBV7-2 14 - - TGTGCCAGCAGCTTAACCCCAGGGGCCCATGGCTACACCTTC CASSLTPGAHGYTF
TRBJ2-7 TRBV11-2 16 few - TGTGCCAGCAGCTTACCCCAGACAAGGCCGAATCGCGAGCAGTACTTC CASSLPQTRPNREQYF
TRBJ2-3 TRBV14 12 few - TGTGCCAGCAGCCAGAACACAGATACGCAGTATTTT CASSQNTDTQYF
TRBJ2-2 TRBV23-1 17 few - TGCGCCAGCAGTCCCTTCGGGGGAGCGGTTTTCACCGGGGAGCTGTTTTTT CASSPFGGAVFTGELFF
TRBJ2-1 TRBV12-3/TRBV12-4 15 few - TGTGCCAGCAGTCCACAGGGAAAGTTCGACAATGAGCAGTTCTTC CASSPQGKFDNEQFF
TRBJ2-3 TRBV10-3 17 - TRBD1 TGTGCCATCAGTGAGTCGGTAACACAGGGGACAATAGATACGCAGTATTTT CAISESVTQGTIDTQYF